The entry below describes one T cell receptor beta chain. The data stem from a study of blood T cell repertoires in COVID-19. Study at large: Material from acute and convalescent COVID-19 was sourced from the United States, Italy and Spain. Nucleic acid was either cDNA or gDNA, and it came from T cells, B-cell-depleted T cells, or PBMCs.

Method: immunoSEQ multiplex PCR; TCRdb's copy keeps in-frame clones and lacks some. In the table there are a few hundred thousand clones, nearly 85% of which are singletons. The CDR3 is 14 residues long. In germline, CDR1 is SGDLS, CDR2 YYNGEE. After removal of 2 bases from V and 4 bases from J, the junction contained 3 bases not matched to a gene. Sequenced input: peripheral blood. This chain links TRBV9 with TRBJ2-1; TRBD1 agrees at 7 bases. This receptor was taken from a woman between 25 and 40 years old with COVID-19, enrolled during active disease. The CDR3, as DNA: TGTGCCAGCAGCGTTCGACAGGGATACAATGAGCAGTTCTTC. This gives the protein CASSVRQGYNEQFF.